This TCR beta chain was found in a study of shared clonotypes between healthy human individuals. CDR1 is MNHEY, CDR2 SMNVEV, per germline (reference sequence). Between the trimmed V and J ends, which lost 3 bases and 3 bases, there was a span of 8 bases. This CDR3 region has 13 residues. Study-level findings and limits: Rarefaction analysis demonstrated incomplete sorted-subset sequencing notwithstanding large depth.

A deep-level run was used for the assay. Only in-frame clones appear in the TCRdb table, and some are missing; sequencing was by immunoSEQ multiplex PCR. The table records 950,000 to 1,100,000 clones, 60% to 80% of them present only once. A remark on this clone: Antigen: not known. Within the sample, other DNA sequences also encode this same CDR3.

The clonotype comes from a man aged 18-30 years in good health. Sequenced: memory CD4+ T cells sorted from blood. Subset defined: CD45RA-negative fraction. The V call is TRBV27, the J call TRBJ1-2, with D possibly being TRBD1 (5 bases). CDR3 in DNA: TGTGCCAGCAGTTTCTCGGGGGACTATGGCTACACCTTC. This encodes CASSFSGDYGYTF.